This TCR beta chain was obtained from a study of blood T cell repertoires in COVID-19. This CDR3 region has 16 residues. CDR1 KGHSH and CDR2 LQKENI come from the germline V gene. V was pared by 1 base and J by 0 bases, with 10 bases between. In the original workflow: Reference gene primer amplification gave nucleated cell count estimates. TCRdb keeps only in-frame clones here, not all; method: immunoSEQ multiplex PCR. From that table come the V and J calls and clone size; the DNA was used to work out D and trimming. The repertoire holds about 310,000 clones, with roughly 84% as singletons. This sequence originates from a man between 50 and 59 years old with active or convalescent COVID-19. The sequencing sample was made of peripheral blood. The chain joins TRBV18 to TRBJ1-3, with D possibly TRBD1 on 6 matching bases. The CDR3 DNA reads TGTGCCAGCTCACCACGCAAGGGGGTCTCTGGAAACACCATATATTTT. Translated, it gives CASSPRKGVSGNTIYF.